The rows below give T cell receptor beta chains drawn from one sample of a study of T cell repertoires in cytomegalovirus infection. TCRdb re-called the reads with MiXCR, one entry per CDR3 protein. The profile shows 100,000 to 150,000 distinct CDR3 sequences, more than 7% of them singletons. The specimen sequenced was PBMCs. These receptors came from a human donor in good health (CMV status not recorded). Some clones in this sample may be carry-over from other donors' samples. CDR3s include the opening cysteine and the closing phenylalanine or tryptophan. Each record gives: V gene, clone size, CDR3 protein. Only some rows state a clone size, as once, few, many or a class for expanded clones.

v_call: TRBV9
clone_size: .
cdr3_aa: CASSVAIFTGELFF

v_call: TRBV29-1
clone_size: few
cdr3_aa: CSGLGPAGNTIYF

v_call: TRBV5-1
clone_size: few
cdr3_aa: CASSTSDLNTEAFF

v_call: TRBV5-6
clone_size: .
cdr3_aa: CASSLQNELPEAFF

v_call: TRBV20-1
clone_size: few
cdr3_aa: CSARGGRNTGELFF

v_call: TRBV28
clone_size: many
cdr3_aa: CASSYQGRSSYEQYF

v_call: TRBV11-3
clone_size: .
cdr3_aa: CASSYTGTGDNEQFF

v_call: TRBV19
clone_size: many
cdr3_aa: CASSIGGSAKGYTF

v_call: TRBV20-1
clone_size: .
cdr3_aa: CSANQGKSYNSPLHF

v_call: TRBV7-2
clone_size: many
cdr3_aa: CASSLVISSGVYNEQFF

v_call: TRBV14
clone_size: .
cdr3_aa: CASSYNQELQGDTQYF

v_call: TRBV12-3/TRBV12-4
clone_size: many
cdr3_aa: CASSPPDRATHNEQFF

v_call: TRBV7-2
clone_size: many
cdr3_aa: CASSLGGVQPQHF

v_call: TRBV6-2/TRBV6-3
clone_size: .
cdr3_aa: CASRNSGGDEQFF

v_call: TRBV20-1
clone_size: many
cdr3_aa: CSANYITSTDTQYF

v_call: TRBV6-5
clone_size: .
cdr3_aa: CASSYLQIRGNTEAFF

v_call: TRBV7-6
clone_size: many
cdr3_aa: CASSLAPGSAGEKLFF

v_call: TRBV5-4
clone_size: many
cdr3_aa: CASSIGQGQDTQYF

v_call: TRBV2
clone_size: many
cdr3_aa: CASSLQARFTDTQYF

v_call: TRBV6-1
clone_size: many
cdr3_aa: CASRISGAYEQYF

v_call: TRBV2
clone_size: .
cdr3_aa: CASSAQTSGAWETQYF

v_call: TRBV5-4
clone_size: many
cdr3_aa: CASSFTGGGHEQFF

v_call: TRBV11-2
clone_size: many
cdr3_aa: CASSLNLDYSDTQYF

v_call: TRBV28
clone_size: few
cdr3_aa: CASIPGQAMNQPQHF

v_call: TRBV20-1
clone_size: few
cdr3_aa: CSAISDSGNQPQHF

v_call: TRBV5-4
clone_size: many
cdr3_aa: CASSSRDYGYTF

v_call: TRBV7-8
clone_size: many
cdr3_aa: CASSFRQGIGAFF

v_call: TRBV20-1
clone_size: many
cdr3_aa: CSASLRGGPDTQYF

v_call: TRBV20-1
clone_size: many
cdr3_aa: CSGEEGETQYF

v_call: TRBV20-1
clone_size: .
cdr3_aa: CSAIPGWAEETQYF

v_call: TRBV29-1
clone_size: .
cdr3_aa: CSVGEGGLNTIYF

v_call: TRBV12-3/TRBV12-4
clone_size: many
cdr3_aa: CASRQSMNTEAFF

v_call: TRBV6-2/TRBV6-3
clone_size: .
cdr3_aa: CASSSQHEQYF

v_call: TRBV11-2
clone_size: many
cdr3_aa: CASMSGARGLGEQFF

v_call: TRBV12-3/TRBV12-4
clone_size: many
cdr3_aa: CASSLDSLYGYTF

v_call: TRBV7-2
clone_size: few
cdr3_aa: CASSLISMAFF

v_call: TRBV19
clone_size: many
cdr3_aa: CASSITPSGQGAVGELFF